This is a list of T cell receptor beta chains from one sample in a study of T-cell reconstitution after alpha-beta-depleted transplantation in children. TCRdb analysed the PCR reads with MiXCR anew, one entry per CDR3 protein. Of about 690,000 distinct CDR3 sequences in the sample, approximately 15% were seen once. The input for sequencing was PBMCs from the stem cell graft donor, taken from the stem cell graft. Receptors originate from a human donor who donated a stem cell graft to a child with acute myeloid leukemia. Both conserved end residues are part of each CDR3. The D gene is left open where the match is weak. Size tells how often a clone was seen (once, few, many) or the class of an expanded clone, and some rows leave it out.

J gene,V gene,clone size,D gene,CDR3 DNA,CDR3 protein
TRBJ2-5,TRBV20-1,.,.,TGCAGTGCTAGGAAGTCTGGGTCGGAGACCCAGTACTTC,CSARKSGSETQYF
TRBJ1-2,TRBV20-1,many,.,TGCAGTGCTAGGGACAGTGGAAAAGGGAATGGCTACACCTTC,CSARDSGKGNGYTF
TRBJ2-1,TRBV20-1,many,TRBD2,TGCAGTGCTAGAGGGACTAGCGGGGGTAACAATGAGCAGTTCTTC,CSARGTSGGNNEQFF
TRBJ1-4,TRBV20-1,many,.,TGCAGTGCTAGACCCTTTACAGGGCTTGAAAAACTGTTTTTT,CSARPFTGLEKLFF
TRBJ2-3,TRBV7-9,.,TRBD1,TGTGCCAGCAGCTTCAGCCGTGGAAAGGGTGGAGACAGGGATCCAGATACGCAGTATTTT,CASSFSRGKGGDRDPDTQYF
TRBJ1-2,TRBV4-2,few,.,TGTGCCAGCAGCCAAGATCATAAGGGGGGCTACACCTTC,CASSQDHKGGYTF
TRBJ2-3,TRBV20-1,few,.,TGCAGTGCTAGCGGGCGGGGGCGCAGAGATACGCAGTATTTT,CSASGRGRRDTQYF
TRBJ2-1,TRBV20-1,many,TRBD2,TGCAGTGCTAGTAGAGGACTAGCGGTAAACAATGAGCAGTTCTTC,CSASRGLAVNNEQFF
TRBJ1-2,TRBV24-1,.,.,TGTGCCACCAGTGATCAAGACAACTATGGCTACACCTTC,CATSDQDNYGYTF
TRBJ2-5,TRBV5-1,few,TRBD2,TGCGCCAGCCGCCGCTCTAGCGGGGACCAAGAGACCCAGTACTTC,CASRRSSGDQETQYF
TRBJ2-1,TRBV24-1,few,.,TGTGCCACCAGCCCGACGACTATCCTAATTACCAATGAGCAGTTCTTC,CATSPTTILITNEQFF
TRBJ1-5,TRBV28,few,.,TGTGCCAGCAGTTTACCCTTTGGCCAGGGAGGTCAGCCCCAGCATTTT,CASSLPFGQGGQPQHF
TRBJ1-2,TRBV7-2,.,.,TGTGCCAGCAGTGAAATGGGGCCCTTAGCTAACTATGGCTACACCTTC,CASSEMGPLANYGYTF
TRBJ2-4,TRBV7-2,few,.,TGTGCCAGCAGACCAGGCGGGTTAAACATTCAGTACTTC,CASRPGGLNIQYF
TRBJ2-1,TRBV27,.,TRBD2,TGTGCCAGCAGTTTATACAGCGGGGGGGCAAATGAGCAGTTCTTC,CASSLYSGGANEQFF
TRBJ1-3,TRBV29-1,many,.,TGCAGCGTTGGTAAAGGGGGCTCTGGAAACACCATATATTTT,CSVGKGGSGNTIYF
TRBJ1-1,TRBV7-9,.,.,TGTGCCAGCAGCTCCCGGGACCTTAACACTGAAGCTTTCTTT,CASSSRDLNTEAFF
TRBJ2-1,TRBV20-1,many,.,TGCAGTGCTAGCCCACCGGCAGGCGGCGGGTCCTACAATGAGCAGTTCTTC,CSASPPAGGGSYNEQFF
TRBJ2-1,TRBV12-3/TRBV12-4,.,.,TGTGCCAGCAGTTTAGCGGACATATACAATGAGCAGTTCTTC,CASSLADIYNEQFF
TRBJ2-7,TRBV20-1,many,.,TGCAGTGCTAGAGATGTCGGCAGGGGAAGTTACGAGCAGTACTTC,CSARDVGRGSYEQYF
TRBJ1-1,TRBV9,many,TRBD1,TGTGCCAGCAGCGTAGCCCCTACAGGGGCCCCCGAAGCTTTCTTT,CASSVAPTGAPEAFF
TRBJ2-1,TRBV24-1,few,.,TGTGCCACCAGTGACCTACAGGCAAACTCCTACAATGAGCAGTTCTTC,CATSDLQANSYNEQFF
TRBJ2-5,TRBV6-5,many,.,TGTGCCAGCAGTTACCAAGACGGGAAAGAGACCCAGTACTTC,CASSYQDGKETQYF
TRBJ2-5,TRBV7-9,many,TRBD2,TGTGCCAGCAGCTTTAGCGGGGGGAAGAAGGAGACCCAGTACTTC,CASSFSGGKKETQYF
TRBJ1-4,TRBV15,.,TRBD1,TGTGCCACCAGCAGAGATATGGGGACAGTCAATGAAAAACTGTTTTTT,CATSRDMGTVNEKLFF
TRBJ1-1,TRBV3-1,.,.,TGTGCCAGCAGCCATTACGACAGTGAAGCTTTCTTT,CASSHYDSEAFF
TRBJ2-5,TRBV7-2,few,TRBD2,TGTGCCAGCAGCATAGCGGGGGCTAGCGGGGGGACGGGGCTACAAGAGACCCAGTACTTC,CASSIAGASGGTGLQETQYF
TRBJ2-1,TRBV4-1,.,TRBD1,TGCGCCAGCAGCCATACAGGGGACTCCTACAATGAGCAGTTCTTC,CASSHTGDSYNEQFF
TRBJ2-5,TRBV20-1,many,.,TGCAGTGCTAAAACAGGCGGGCAAGAGACCCAGTACTTC,CSAKTGGQETQYF
TRBJ1-4,TRBV30,many,.,TGTGCCTGGAGTCCATCCATGGGGGGCGTACTGTTTTTT,CAWSPSMGGVLFF
TRBJ1-1,TRBV7-3,many,.,TGTGCCAGCAGCTTACAAGTAGTTCAGAACACTGAAGCTTTCTTT,CASSLQVVQNTEAFF
TRBJ1-5,TRBV15,many,.,TGTGCCACCAGCCCAACGTTCGCAGTCAATCAGCCCCAGCATTTT,CATSPTFAVNQPQHF
TRBJ1-4,TRBV9,.,.,TGTGCCAGCAGCGTAGCCGGGGGCCGCCAGGAAAAACTGTTTTTT,CASSVAGGRQEKLFF
TRBJ2-1,TRBV6-1,few,TRBD1,TGTGCCAGCAGCGGACAGGGAAGGGTCAATGAGCAGTTCTTC,CASSGQGRVNEQFF
TRBJ1-2,TRBV25-1,few,.,TGTGCCAGCAGTGAATTTAGTTATAACTATGGCTACACCTTC,CASSEFSYNYGYTF
TRBJ1-1,TRBV5-1,.,.,TGCGCCAGCAGCTTCGATCCGAAGGAAGAGAACACTGAAGCTTTCTTT,CASSFDPKEENTEAFF
TRBJ2-3,TRBV24-1,few,TRBD2,TGTGCCACCAGTGACCCACTACTAGCGGGGGGGCCAGATACAGATACGCAGTATTTT,CATSDPLLAGGPDTDTQYF
TRBJ1-2,TRBV18,.,.,TGTGCCAGCTCACCACAGGACGGGACGTCGGGCTACACCTTC,CASSPQDGTSGYTF
TRBJ1-1,TRBV20-1,many,.,TGCAGGGCGGTGGAGAACACTGAAGCTTTCTTT,CRAVENTEAFF
TRBJ2-2,TRBV20-1,few,.,TGCAGTGCTAGAGCGGGGCTGGCCGGGGAGCTGTTTTTT,CSARAGLAGELFF
TRBJ2-5,TRBV20-1,many,.,TGCAGTGCTAGGGGGTTACTAAGAGAAGAGACCCAGTACTTC,CSARGLLREETQYF
TRBJ1-2,TRBV5-1,many,TRBD1,TGCGCCAGCAGCTACGGACAGGACTACACCTTC,CASSYGQDYTF
TRBJ1-5,TRBV20-1,many,TRBD1,TGCAGTGCTAGAGTAAGAGGGACAGGACCTCATCAGCCCCAGCATTTT,CSARVRGTGPHQPQHF
TRBJ2-3,TRBV4-2,few,TRBD2,TGTGCCAGCAGCCGAAGAGGGGGACTAGCGGGGGATGTAGATACGCAGTATTTT,CASSRRGGLAGDVDTQYF
TRBJ1-2,TRBV7-6,many,TRBD1,TGTGCCAGCAGCCGTGGACAGGGAAGGGGCTACACCTTC,CASSRGQGRGYTF
TRBJ2-7,TRBV20-1,many,TRBD1,TGCAGTGCTAGGGACAGGGGGTACGGCGAGCAGTACTTC,CSARDRGYGEQYF
TRBJ2-2,TRBV6-4,many,.,TGTGCCAGCAGCCCTAACAGGAACACCGGGGAGCTGTTTTTT,CASSPNRNTGELFF
TRBJ1-6,TRBV7-3,.,.,TGTGCCAGCAGCTTAGCGGGCAGACCAAATTCACCCCTCCACTTT,CASSLAGRPNSPLHF
TRBJ2-7,TRBV7-2,once,.,TGTGCCAGCAGCTTAGTTGGCAGCAACTCCTACGAGCAGTACTTC,CASSLVGSNSYEQYF